The 26 T cell receptor beta chains presented below share a single source sample, sequenced in a study of identical twins. One entry per CDR3 protein, called by TCRdb with MiXCR from the 5' RACE reads. The table records 450,000 to 500,000 distinct CDR3 sequences, roughly an eighth of them present only once. The sample also formed part of further work on yellow fever vaccine responses in identical twins.

Sequences were obtained from CD4+ T cells sorted from blood. These receptors all come from a woman aged 18-29 years in good health.

Ten or more counts support this clonotype. The genes are TRBV5-1 and TRBJ2-7, with 7 positions matching TRBD1. This CDR3 contains 15 residues. Germline CDR1 SGHRS, CDR2 YFSETQ. Unmatched junction bases numbered 13, after V lost 6 bases and J lost 4 bases. The CDR3 bases are TGCGCCAGCACCCAATTTCCGGGACAGCCTTACGAGCAGTACTTC. Translated, it gives CASTQFPGQPYEQYF.

In its sample, this clonotype was seen a few times. The chain has TRBV5-1 and TRBJ2-2; 7 bases line up with TRBD1. The junction had 4 bases not matched to a gene; V was cut back by 6 bases and J by 2 bases. From germline, CDR1 is SGHRS and CDR2 YFSETQ. The CDR3 is made up of 14 amino acids. CDR3 region: CASKGQINTGELFF. DNA of the CDR3: TGCGCCAGCAAGGGACAGATCAACACCGGGGAGCTGTTTTTT.

This clonotype has at least ten counts. This chain links TRBV7-2 with TRBJ2-7; TRBD2 matches at 10 bases. Trimming took 5 bases from V and 2 from J; bases not matched to a gene: 6. The CDR3 is 15 amino acids. The germline CDR1 and CDR2 sequences are SGHTA and FQGNSA. The CDR3 DNA follows: TGTGCCAGCAGCCCGAGGACTAGCGGAACCTACGAGCAGTACTTC. Translating it yields CASSPRTSGTYEQYF.

This clonotype has ten or more counts. The chain links TRBV29-1 to TRBJ2-2; the D is unclear. The CDR3 sequence is 13 residues long. The V gene lost 4 bases and the J gene lost 3 bases, with 9 bases spanning the gap. Germline V CDR1 and CDR2: SQVTM, ANQGSEA. CDR3 bases: TGCAGCGTTGGGACCATCTACACCGGGGAGCTGTTTTTT. Amino acids: CSVGTIYTGELFF.

This clonotype was observed at least ten times. The chain links TRBV4-2 to TRBJ2-2; possibly TRBD2 for D (7 bases). This CDR3 has 15 amino acids. V was clipped by 1 base and J by 5 bases, with 11 bases between them. Germline CDR1 and CDR2: LGHNA and YNFKEQ. The CDR3 here is CASSQGGGSTGELFF. The DNA of the CDR3 is TGTGCCAGCAGCCAAGGGGGGGGCAGTACCGGGGAGCTGTTTTTT.

There are a few counts of this clonotype. The J gene is TRBJ2-5, the V gene TRBV20-1; TRBD2 is a possible D gene (5 bases). Per the germline V gene, CDR1 is DFQATT and CDR2 is SNEGSKA (reference sequence). V dropped 3 bases and J dropped 4 bases, with 21 bases sitting between them. The CDR3 is 16 residues long. The CDR3: CSASTARVTAGETQYF. The DNA of the CDR3 is TGCAGTGCTAGCACCGCTCGGGTGACGGCGGGAGAGACCCAGTACTTC.

The chain recombines TRBV20-1 with TRBJ2-1; the D is unclear. Germline V gene data show CDR1 as DFQATT and CDR2 as SNEGSKA (reference sequence). The ends were cut back, 3 bases at V and 5 bases at J, with 14 bases in the middle. The CDR3 is made up of 14 amino acids. This CDR3 reads CSARTPKSNNEQFF. The CDR3 DNA sequence: TGCAGTGCTAGGACTCCCAAATCCAACAATGAGCAGTTCTTC.

This clonotype was picked up a small number of times. The V gene is TRBV10-3, the J gene TRBJ2-7; D call uncertain. There are 12 residues in the CDR3. Trimming took off 3 bases at V and 2 bases at J, with 5 bases between the two ends. The germline V gene encodes CDR1 ENHRY and CDR2 SYGVKD. The CDR3 reads CAISDRTYEQYF. CDR3 coding DNA: TGTGCCATCAGTGACCGGACCTACGAGCAGTACTTC.

The chain couples TRBV7-2 to TRBJ2-7; possible D gene TRBD2, 6 bases. Germline CDR1 reads SGHTA; CDR2 reads FQGNSA. The CDR3 covers 14 residues. V was trimmed by 5 bases and J by 5 bases, leaving 16 bases between them. CDR3 DNA sequence: TGTGCCAGCAGCCCGCGGGACCGTCCGAACGAGCAGTACTTC. Protein: CASSPRDRPNEQYF.

This chain uses TRBV27 with TRBJ2-5; 8 bases are shared with TRBD2. The CDR3 sequence is 18 residues long. V lost 6 bases and J lost 1; bases outside the gene matches: 16. Per germline, CDR1 MNHEY and CDR2 SMNVEV (reference sequence). The CDR3: CASRGDRTSNPGQETQYF. CDR3 coding DNA: TGTGCCAGCAGGGGGGATAGGACTAGCAATCCAGGCCAAGAGACCCAGTACTTC.

The chain combines TRBV20-1 with TRBJ2-1, with 7 bases aligning to TRBD2. The CDR3 length is 16 residues. Unmatched junction bases numbered 6, after V lost 1 base and J lost 0 bases. CDR1 is DFQATT and CDR2 is SNEGSKA in the germline V gene (reference sequence). The CDR3 nucleotides read TGCAGTGCTAGAGTTCGGCCTAGCGGCTCCTACAATGAGCAGTTCTTC. It encodes CSARVRPSGSYNEQFF.

Note on this clonotype: A single base separates this from a much larger clone, so it may be a read error. This rearrangement joins TRBV5-1 to TRBJ2-7; D is unclear. CDR3 length equals 12 residues. Germline assignment: CDR1 SGHRS and CDR2 YFSETQ. The CDR3 DNA reads as TGCGACAGCAGCTTAAGGGAAACCGAGCAGTACTTC. Its protein is CDSSLRETEQYF.

CDR3 nucleotides: TGTGCCAGCAGTGAAGGGAATATGAACACTGAAGCTTTCTTT. Translation gives CASSEGNMNTEAFF. The rearrangement links TRBV2 to TRBJ1-1; D gene ambiguous. V was trimmed by 1 base and J by 0 bases, leaving 6 bases between them. From germline, CDR1 is SNHLY and CDR2 FYNNEI. This CDR3 spans 14 amino acids.

The rearrangement joins TRBV5-1 to TRBJ2-7; 9 nucleotides match TRBD1. This CDR3 is built from 14 residues. The trim removed 4 bases at V and 7 bases at J, leaving 9 bases unmatched. Per the germline V gene, CDR1 is SGHRS and CDR2 is YFSETQ. The chain's CDR3 is CASSPQGAQEEQYF. In DNA, the CDR3 is TGCGCCAGCAGCCCACAGGGGGCGCAGGAAGAGCAGTACTTC. Full variable domain (missing parts from reference TRBV5-1 and TRBJ2-7): KAGVTQTPRYLIKTRGQQVTLSCSPISGHRSVSWYQQTPGQGLQFLFEYFSETQRNKGNFPGRFSGRQFSNSRSEMNVSTLELGDSALYLCASSPQGAQEEQYFGPGTRLTVT.

In this sample, this clonotype turned up many times. The chain is built from TRBV12-3 or TRBV12-4 and TRBJ2-3; D is unclear. Deletions cut 4 bases from V and 1 base from J, with 12 bases between. This CDR3 region has 15 residues. The CDR3 sequence: CASSSTLPGTDTQYF. In DNA, the CDR3 is TGTGCCAGCAGTTCGACTTTGCCTGGCACAGATACGCAGTATTTT.

The CDR3 loop is CASRIFKGSYNEQFF. The CDR3 DNA sequence: TGTGCCAGCAGGATATTTAAGGGCTCCTACAATGAGCAGTTCTTC. The chain joins TRBV11-2 to TRBJ2-1; D unresolved. The CDR3 spans 15 residues. V was pared by 6 bases and J by 0 bases, with 12 bases between. Germline values: CDR1 SGHAT, CDR2 FQNNGV. Filled out from reference TRBV11-2 and TRBJ2-1, the complete variable domain reads EAGVAQSPRYKIIEKRQSVAFWCNPISGHATLYWYQQILGQGPKLLIQFQNNGVVDDSQLPKDRFSAERLKGVDSTLKIQPAKLEDSAVYLCASRIFKGSYNEQFFGPGTRLTVL.

This chain joins TRBV20-1 and TRBJ2-5; 7 nucleotides agree with TRBD2. The CDR3 covers 17 residues. From germline, CDR1 is DFQATT and CDR2 SNEGSKA (reference sequence). Trimming took 1 base from V and 1 from J; bases not matched to a gene: 12. CDR3 DNA sequence: TGCAGTGCTAGAGTCGGGAGACTAGCCCCCATCCAAGAGACCCAGTACTTC. It yields the protein CSARVGRLAPIQETQYF.

This clonotype was recorded a few times. The rearrangement links TRBV5-6 to TRBJ2-1; no clear D gene. Trimming shortened V by 1 base and J by 12 bases, and 14 bases separated the two germline ends. The CDR3 covers 13 residues. Looked up from germline, CDR1 is SGHDT and CDR2 is YYEEEE. CDR3 sequence: CASSLSKGSVQFF. As DNA, the CDR3 is TGTGCCAGCAGCTTGAGTAAGGGCTCTGTGCAGTTCTTC.

This chain uses TRBV12-3 or TRBV12-4 with TRBJ2-2; no reliable D call. The CDR3 totals 13 residues. V was cut by 7 bases and J by 0 bases, with 6 bases left in between. In DNA form, the CDR3 reads TGTGCCAGCACCACTTCGAACACCGGGGAGCTGTTTTTT. Its translation is CASTTSNTGELFF.

The chain uses TRBV5-1 and TRBJ2-7, with D possibly TRBD1 on 7 matching bases. Trimming shortened V by 0 bases and J by 0 bases, and 16 bases separated the two germline ends. Germline CDR1 and CDR2: SGHRS and YFSETQ. This CDR3 region has 17 residues. The CDR3 sequence: CASSLGGGTVSSYEQYF. CDR3 in DNA: TGCGCCAGCAGCTTGGGAGGCGGGACAGTAAGCTCCTACGAGCAGTACTTC.

The table lists this clonotype with many counts. J is TRBJ1-1 and V is TRBV7-8, with D maybe TRBD1 (6 bases). Germline V gene lookup returns CDR1 SGHVS and CDR2 FQNEAQ. The CDR3 runs 14 residues. Trimming removed 1 base at V and 2 bases at J, with 8 bases between. CDR3 protein: CASSLVQGNTEAFF. In DNA, the CDR3 is TGTGCCAGCAGCTTAGTACAGGGTAACACTGAAGCTTTCTTT.

This clonotype was detected only a few times. The chain carries TRBV7-6 and TRBJ2-2; 11 bases fit TRBD2. The CDR3 consists of 15 residues. Germline V gives CDR1 SGHVS, CDR2 FNYEAQ. The V gene end was trimmed by 3 bases and the J gene end by 5 bases; junction bases not matched to a gene: 2. The CDR3 region is CASSFTSGSTGELFF. CDR3 bases: TGTGCCAGCAGCTTTACTAGCGGGAGTACCGGGGAGCTGTTTTTT.

The chain recombines TRBV12-3 or TRBV12-4 with TRBJ2-7, with 10 positions matching TRBD1. The CDR3 is 17 residues long. Germline trimming cut 4 bases from V and 2 bases from J; bases unmatched to any gene: 11. CDR3 residues: CASSYRQGASVTYEQYF. CDR3 DNA: TGTGCCAGCAGTTATAGACAGGGGGCATCGGTAACCTACGAGCAGTACTTC.

This clonotype appeared a few times. The chain has TRBV11-2 and TRBJ2-7; D may correspond to TRBD1 or TRBD2 (6 bases each). The CDR3 runs to 15 residues. The V end was cut by 5 bases, the J end by 2 bases, with 16 bases between. Germline CDR1 reads SGHAT; CDR2 reads FQNNGV. As DNA, the CDR3 is TGTGCCAGCAGCCCACAGACAGGAGGGACCTACGAGCAGTACTTC. Translation gives CASSPQTGGTYEQYF. Full variable domain (outside the CDR3, taken from reference TRBV11-2 and TRBJ2-7): EAGVAQSPRYKIIEKRQSVAFWCNPISGHATLYWYQQILGQGPKLLIQFQNNGVVDDSQLPKDRFSAERLKGVDSTLKIQPAKLEDSAVYLCASSPQTGGTYEQYFGPGTRLTVT.

This clonotype has ten or more counts. The rearrangement uses TRBV12-3 or TRBV12-4 and TRBJ2-1; 14 bases map to TRBD2. The CDR3 covers 15 residues. With V trimmed by 5 bases and J by 7 bases, 4 bases remained unmatched. CDR3: CASSQGLAGGNEQFF. The CDR3, as DNA: TGTGCCAGCAGTCAAGGACTAGCGGGAGGTAATGAGCAGTTCTTC.

This clonotype was detected only a few times. Because the CDR3's place on the DNA is in doubt, the DNA is left out and the CDR3 is given as listed by TCRdb. J is TRBJ2-5 and V is TRBV24-1. The CDR3 comprises 12 residues, both ends counted. Looked up from germline, CDR1 is KGHDR and CDR2 is SFDVKD. The CDR3 protein is CATSVPPKTQYF.